This entry features one T cell receptor (beta chain) sequence. The sample comes from a study of blood T cell repertoires in COVID-19. Study as a whole: Samples representing acute and convalescent COVID-19 were sourced from the United States, Italy and Spain. The analysed material was cDNA or gDNA that came from T cells, B-cell-depleted T cells, or PBMCs.

Original methodology: It was from reference gene primer amplification that nucleated cell counts were estimated. Measured with immunoSEQ multiplex PCR; TCRdb has only the in-frame clones, and not every one. The DNA gave D and trimming, while V, J and clone size come from that table. This sample has a few hundred thousand clones, with approximately 91% found just once. With V trimmed by 5 bases and J by 3 bases, 0 bases remained unmatched. This CDR3 spans 12 amino acids. What was sequenced was peripheral blood. The origin of this receptor is a woman aged 25 to 39 with acute or convalescent COVID-19. The chain joins TRBV12-3 or TRBV12-4 to TRBJ1-1, with TRBD1 matching 7 bases. CDR3 nucleotide sequence: TGTGCCAGCAGTCAGGGGGACACTGAAGCTTTCTTT. Translation gives CASSQGDTEAFF.